This section outlines one T cell receptor beta chain sequence together with its context. The sample is drawn from a study of blood T cell repertoires in COVID-19. Study-level background: PBMCs, B-cell-depleted T cells, or T cells provided the cDNA or gDNA that made up the material.

Assignments of participants to cohorts depended upon their own reported clinical history. Donors in Cohort 3 who had recovered were those with two negative PCRs, healthcare professional clearance, or resolution of their symptoms. Trimming cost V 6 bases and J 5 bases; bases outside gene matches: 9. Germline V gives CDR1 LNHDA, CDR2 SQIVND (reference sequence). This CDR3 is 15 amino acids long. Authors' analysis steps: Reference gene primer amplification in the assay estimated nucleated cell counts. The data were produced by immunoSEQ multiplex PCR, yet TCRdb's version contains in-frame clones alone and is incomplete. Clonal size and the V and J genes are those of that table, whereas D and trimming came from the DNA. The sample includes 300,000 to 350,000 clones, over 85% of them seen just once.

This receptor was obtained from a woman in her 30s who had recovered from COVID-19. The sequencing sample was made of PBMCs or T cells enriched from blood (not recorded which). V is TRBV19 and J is TRBJ2-2; TRBD1 aligns across 7 bases. CDR3 sequence (DNA): TGTGCCAGTAGGACAGGGAGTTATGTTACCGGGGAGCTGTTTTTT. Translated, it gives CASRTGSYVTGELFF.